Sequencing of this T cell receptor beta chain was carried out in a study of blood T cell repertoires in COVID-19. Study details: COVID-19 samples from acute and convalescent phases originated in the United States, Italy and Spain. T cells, B-cell-depleted T cells, or PBMCs provided the cDNA or gDNA that served as material.

The CDR3 runs to 15 residues. In germline, CDR1 is LGHNA, CDR2 YSLEER. The trim removed 5 bases at V and 7 bases at J, leaving 8 bases unmatched. Authors' methods: Amplification with reference gene primers provided the estimates of nucleated cell counts. The method was immunoSEQ multiplex PCR; TCRdb's version includes in-frame clones alone and lacks a portion of them. The DNA was the basis for D and trimming; V, J and clone size are from that table. Of 90,000 to 100,000 clones in the sample, 82% are singletons; the top ten hold around 18%. The chain carries TRBV4-3 and TRBJ2-1; TRBD2 aligns across 10 bases. The clonotype was recovered from a man of 80 years or more with acute or convalescent COVID-19. The sequencing input was peripheral blood. For the CDR3, the DNA is TGCGCCAGCAGCAGGGGTAGCGGGAGGAGGAATGAGCAGTTCTTC. It translates to CASSRGSGRRNEQFF.